The 22 T cell receptor beta chains presented below share a single source sample, sequenced in a study of T cell responses to AZD1222 COVID-19 vaccine. Libraries were prepared by immunoSEQ multiplex PCR; TCRdb keeps only in-frame clonotypes and omits some of them. The table records over 100,000 clones, 70% to 90% of them present only once. Sequenced material: peripheral blood, taken on day 0 of MenACWY control vaccination. The source is an adult in good health.

The chain couples TRBV6-2 or TRBV6-3 to TRBJ2-3; 11 nucleotides match TRBD1. CDR1 is MNHEY and CDR2 is SVGEGT in the germline V gene. The CDR3 loop spans 16 amino acids. The V gene end was trimmed by 0 bases and the J gene end by 4 bases; junction bases not matched to a gene: 3. Written as DNA, the CDR3 is TGTGCCAGCAGTTACTCTCCGGGACAGGGGGCAGATACGCAGTATTTT. This translates into CASSYSPGQGADTQYF.

The chain combines TRBV6-5 with TRBJ2-7, with D unclear. CDR1 is MNHEY and CDR2 is SVGAGI in the germline V gene. This CDR3 has 10 amino acids. The germline V and J ends were trimmed by 6 bases and 3 bases, with 3 bases remaining between them. Written as DNA, the CDR3 is TGTGCCAGCAGCCTCTACGAGCAGTACTTC. Amino acids: CASSLYEQYF.

This clone was observed once. J is TRBJ1-6 and V is TRBV25-1, with no clear D. Germline CDR1 reads MGHDK; CDR2 reads SYGVNS. With 4 bases removed from V and 8 bases from J, the gap between germline ends came to 9 bases. CDR3 size: 13 residues. CDR3 sequence reads: CASSGTADSPLHF. The DNA for the CDR3 is TGTGCCAGCAGTGGGACGGCCGATTCACCCCTCCACTTT.

The chain has TRBV6-1 and TRBJ1-2; D may be TRBD1 (6 bases). Trimming took off 7 bases at V and 7 bases at J, with 19 bases between the two ends. CDR3 length: 14 amino acids. Germline V gives CDR1 MNHNS, CDR2 SASEGT. As DNA, the CDR3 is TGTGCCAGCAACCAAGAATATCAGGGGTCTGGCTACACCTTC. Translation: CASNQEYQGSGYTF.

This clone has a handful of counts. The chain links TRBV4-1 to TRBJ1-2; possible D gene TRBD1, 6 bases. The CDR3 runs to 14 residues. Trimming stripped 0 bases from V and 3 bases from J, with 8 bases between. Germline V gene data show CDR1 as MGHRA and CDR2 as YSYEKL. CDR3 sequence: CASSQDRGDYGYTF. CDR3 bases: TGCGCCAGCAGCCAAGACAGGGGCGACTATGGCTACACCTTC.

The chain has TRBV5-1 and TRBJ1-2; D is uncertain. This CDR3 is 14 amino acids long. Germline loops: CDR1 SGHRS, CDR2 YFSETQ. Trimming stripped 0 bases from V and 4 bases from J, with 10 bases between. CDR3 in DNA: TGCGCCAGCAGCTTGGAAGGGTCGTCCTATGGCTACACCTTC. Its protein product is CASSLEGSSYGYTF.

In its sample, this clone was seen a few times. The chain uses TRBV27 and TRBJ1-2; 7 bases agree with TRBD1. The germline gives CDR1 MNHEY, CDR2 SMNVEV (reference sequence). This CDR3 region has 14 residues. V lost 2 bases, J lost 6 bases, and 6 bases stayed unmatched. CDR3 amino acids: CASSLADRVHGYTF. CDR3 sequence (DNA): TGTGCCAGCAGTTTAGCAGACAGGGTGCATGGCTACACCTTC.

The chain employs TRBV2 and TRBJ2-2; TRBD1 is a possible D gene (6 bases). Trimming removed 5 bases at V and 6 bases at J, with 13 bases between. Germline values: CDR1 SNHLY, CDR2 FYNNEI. The CDR3 covers 14 residues. CDR3 sequence (DNA): TGTGCCAGCAGTCCTCTTCAGGGGCCCGGGGAGCTGTTTTTT. It encodes CASSPLQGPGELFF.

The rearrangement joins TRBV4-2 to TRBJ2-3, with 9 bases fitting TRBD2. Per the germline V gene, CDR1 is LGHNA and CDR2 is YNFKEQ. The CDR3 is 17 amino acids. V shed 0 bases, J shed 2 bases, and the junction held 6 bases outside the gene matches. This CDR3 reads CASSQELRGGHTDTQYF. In nucleotides, the CDR3 is TGTGCCAGCAGCCAAGAATTGCGGGGGGGGCACACAGATACGCAGTATTTT.

The rearrangement links TRBV29-1 to TRBJ2-7, with D unresolved. Trimming left V 7 bases short and J 3 bases short, with 13 bases between. The germline V gene encodes CDR1 SQVTM and CDR2 ANQGSEA. The CDR3 runs 12 residues. CDR3 sequence reads: CSARGWDYEQYF. The CDR3 coding sequence is TGCAGCGCCCGAGGTTGGGACTACGAGCAGTACTTC.

This rearrangement joins TRBV30 to TRBJ1-6; D not resolved. V lost 2 bases, J lost 8 bases, and 10 bases lay in between. The CDR3 has 13 residues. Germline lookup yields CDR1 GTSNPN and CDR2 SVGIG (reference sequence). CDR3 amino acids: CAWSPRVYSPLHF. The CDR3 coding sequence is TGTGCCTGGAGTCCCCGGGTCTATTCACCCCTCCACTTT.

In this sample, this clone turned up a few times. This chain connects TRBV4-2 to TRBJ2-5; 10 bases fit TRBD2. CDR1 LGHNA and CDR2 YNFKEQ come from the germline V gene. The CDR3 sequence is 18 residues long. V lost 0 bases and J lost 5; bases outside the gene matches: 12. CDR3 sequence: CASSQDLLAGAGRETQYF. DNA of the CDR3: TGTGCCAGCAGCCAAGATTTGCTAGCGGGGGCCGGGCGGGAGACCCAGTACTTC.

The chain employs TRBV15 and TRBJ1-2; D gene uncertain. CDR1 is LNHNV and CDR2 is YYDKDF in the germline V gene (reference sequence). The CDR3 is 13 amino acids. The V end was cut by 1 base, the J end by 5 bases, with 8 bases between. The DNA for the CDR3 is TGTGCCACCAGCAGAGTTGGGAGATATGGCTACACCTTC. The encoded protein is CATSRVGRYGYTF.

V gene TRBV29-1 combines with J gene TRBJ1-1; tentative D call: TRBD1 (5 bases). Germline CDR1 is SQVTM and CDR2 is ANQGSEA. The CDR3 loop spans 12 amino acids. V lost 8 bases and J 5 bases, leaving 15 bases between the germline ends. The chain's CDR3 is CSTGVGGTEAFF. CDR3 in DNA: TGCAGCACTGGGGTGGGGGGAACTGAAGCTTTCTTT. Variable domain in full (rest from reference TRBV29-1 and TRBJ1-1): SAVISQKPSRDICQRGTSLTIQCQVDSQVTMMFWYRQQPGQSLTLIATANQGSEATYESGFVIDKFPISRPNLTFSTLTVSNMSPEDSSIYLCSTGVGGTEAFFGQGTRLTVV.

This clone was recorded once. The rearrangement links TRBV5-1 to TRBJ1-4; D is ambiguous. The V and J ends lost 4 bases and 6 bases respectively, with 13 bases between them. CDR1 and CDR2 (germline): SGHRS, YFSETQ. The CDR3 runs to 14 residues. The DNA of the CDR3 is TGCGCCAGCAGCCCCTCATCGGTCTATGAAAAACTGTTTTTT. Its translation is CASSPSSVYEKLFF.

As for this clone: At one boundary the junction diverges from the germline segment, which might be a read error. The rearrangement uses TRBV5-4 and TRBJ1-4; D gene unclear. From germline, CDR1 is SGHNT and CDR2 YYREEE (reference sequence). The CDR3 runs 17 residues. CDR3 region: CVSSPPRPRRANEKLFF. The CDR3 coding sequence is TGTGTCAGCAGCCCGCCCAGGCCTAGAAGGGCTAATGAAAAACTGTTTTTT.

The rearrangement uses TRBV7-9 and TRBJ1-1; D may be TRBD1 (6 bases). This CDR3 has 16 residues. Between the trimmed V and J ends, which lost 5 bases and 1 base, there was a span of 17 bases. Looked up from germline, CDR1 is SEHNR and CDR2 is FQNEAQ (reference sequence). The DNA for the CDR3 is TGTGCCAGCAGCCGTCGACAGGTTAGGAGGAACACTGAAGCTTTCTTT. Its translation is CASSRRQVRRNTEAFF.

This rearrangement joins TRBV5-5 to TRBJ1-5, with 10 positions matching TRBD1. Trimming cost V 0 bases and J 7 bases; bases outside gene matches: 10. The CDR3 extends over 17 amino acids. CDR1 and CDR2 (germline): SGHKS, YYEKEE (reference sequence). DNA for the CDR3: TGTGCCAGCAGCTTGGGAGTTGACAGGGGGCTTGAGCAGCCCCAGCATTTT. Its translation: CASSLGVDRGLEQPQHF.

The rearrangement joins TRBV12-3 or TRBV12-4 to TRBJ1-5, with D unresolved. The CDR3 is 13 residues long. V lost 5 bases and J lost 9, with 14 bases in between. CDR3 DNA sequence: TGTGCCAGCAGTCCGCCGGGCACGGGGCCCCAGCATTTT. Amino acid sequence: CASSPPGTGPQHF.

This chain uses TRBV28 with TRBJ1-3; the D gene is possibly TRBD1 (5 bases). The germline V and J ends were trimmed by 6 bases and 4 bases, with 16 bases remaining between them. CDR3 size: 15 residues. Germline V gives CDR1 MDHEN, CDR2 SYDVKM. Here the CDR3 DNA reads TGTGCCAGCAGGGCCTCGATTGGGGCGGGAAACACCATATATTTT. Translated, it gives CASRASIGAGNTIYF.

V gene TRBV9 combines with J gene TRBJ2-7; 11 bases are a match to TRBD1. V dropped 1 base and J dropped 4; count of bases not matched to a gene: 7. The CDR3 is made up of 16 amino acids. Germline V gene lookup returns CDR1 SGDLS and CDR2 YYNGEE. The CDR3 bases are TGTGCCAGCAGCGTATCTGGGACAGGGGGTGTTTACGAGCAGTACTTC. This sequence encodes CASSVSGTGGVYEQYF.

The V call is TRBV5-8, the J call TRBJ2-1, with D unclear. Looked up from germline, CDR1 is SGHTS and CDR2 is YDEGEE. The CDR3 length is 13 residues. The ends were cut back, 1 base at V and 8 bases at J, with 10 bases in the middle. The CDR3 DNA reads TGTGCCAGCAGCTTGCTGGGTTTGGATGAGCAGTTCTTC. Amino acids: CASSLLGLDEQFF.